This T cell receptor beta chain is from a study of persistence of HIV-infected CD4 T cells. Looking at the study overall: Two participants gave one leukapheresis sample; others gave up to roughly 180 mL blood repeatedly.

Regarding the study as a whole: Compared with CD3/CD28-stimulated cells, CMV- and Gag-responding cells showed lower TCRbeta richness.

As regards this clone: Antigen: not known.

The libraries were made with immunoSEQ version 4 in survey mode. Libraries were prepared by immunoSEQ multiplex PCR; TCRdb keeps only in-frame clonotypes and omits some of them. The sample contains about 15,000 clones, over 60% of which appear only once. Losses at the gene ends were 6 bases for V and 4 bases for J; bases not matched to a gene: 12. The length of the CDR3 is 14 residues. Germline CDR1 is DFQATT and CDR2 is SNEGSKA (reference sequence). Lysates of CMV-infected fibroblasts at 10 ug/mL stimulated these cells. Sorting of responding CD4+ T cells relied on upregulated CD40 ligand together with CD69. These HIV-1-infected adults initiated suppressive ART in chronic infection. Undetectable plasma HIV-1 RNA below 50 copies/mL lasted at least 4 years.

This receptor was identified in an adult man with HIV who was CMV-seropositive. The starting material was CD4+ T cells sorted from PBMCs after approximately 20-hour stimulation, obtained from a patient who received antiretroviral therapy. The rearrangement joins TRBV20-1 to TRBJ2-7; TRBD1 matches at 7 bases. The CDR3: CSASPRTGMYEQYF. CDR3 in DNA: TGCAGTGCAAGTCCCCGGACAGGAATGTACGAGCAGTACTTC.